The source of this TCR beta chain is a study of identical twins. Findings of the study overall: Researchers caution that invariant MAIT and iNKT cells could partly confound zero-insertion analyses. Conclusions were based on cross-sectional statistical analysis, without following the same donors. Fewer insertions were carried by abundant cord blood beta clonotypes, but none was seen in memory repertoires.

Trimming stripped 3 bases from V and 2 bases from J, with 12 bases between. There are 15 residues in the CDR3. Germline V gives CDR1 SGHTA, CDR2 FQGNSA. This clonotype was found many times. The antigen is unknown. cDNA molecules carried unique molecular identifiers, and template switching added a universal primer site. TCRdb ran MiXCR on the 5' RACE reads and lists one entry per CDR3 protein. The table includes 1.5 million to 2 million distinct CDR3 sequences, about 32% detected once. The chain has TRBV7-2 and TRBJ2-3, with D perhaps matching TRBD2 (5 bases). This receptor was obtained from a newborn girl in good health. Specimen: cord blood. The CDR3 nucleotides are TGTGCCAGCAGCTTTGATGGACTGAACACAGATACGCAGTATTTT. Translated, it gives CASSFDGLNTDTQYF.